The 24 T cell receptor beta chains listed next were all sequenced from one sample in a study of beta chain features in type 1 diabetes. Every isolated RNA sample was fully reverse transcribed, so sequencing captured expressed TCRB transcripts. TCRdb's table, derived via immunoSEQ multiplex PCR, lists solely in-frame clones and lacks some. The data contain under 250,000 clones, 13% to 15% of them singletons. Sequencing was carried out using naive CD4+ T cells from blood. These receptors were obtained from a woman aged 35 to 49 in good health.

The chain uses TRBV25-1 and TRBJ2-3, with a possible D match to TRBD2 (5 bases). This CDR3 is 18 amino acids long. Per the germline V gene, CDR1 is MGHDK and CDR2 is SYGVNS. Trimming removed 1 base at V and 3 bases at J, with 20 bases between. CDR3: CASSEWGGGGPKTDTQYF. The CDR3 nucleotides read TGTGCCAGCAGTGAATGGGGTGGTGGAGGACCGAAAACAGATACGCAGTATTTT. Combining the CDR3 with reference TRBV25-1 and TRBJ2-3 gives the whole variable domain EADIYQTPRYLVIGTGKKITLECSQTMGHDKMYWYQQDPGMELHLIHYSYGVNSTEKGDLSSESTVSRIRTEHFPLTLESARPSHTSQYLCASSEWGGGGPKTDTQYFGPGTRLTVL.

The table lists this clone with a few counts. The DNA for the CDR3 is TGTGCCAGCACTCCCGGGACAGGGCTTTCTTCACCCCTCCACTTT. Translating it yields CASTPGTGLSSPLHF. The chain has TRBV27 and TRBJ1-6, with TRBD1 identical over 9 bases. CDR3 size: 15 residues. Germline V lookup: CDR1 MNHEY, CDR2 SMNVEV (reference sequence). Trimming removed 7 bases from V and 9 bases from J; junction bases left unmatched: 10.

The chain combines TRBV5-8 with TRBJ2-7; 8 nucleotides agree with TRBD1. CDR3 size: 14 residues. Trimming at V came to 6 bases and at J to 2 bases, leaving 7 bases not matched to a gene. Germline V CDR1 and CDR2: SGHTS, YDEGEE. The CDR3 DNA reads TGTGCCAGCAACCAGGGGGCGGAGGCCTACGAGCAGTACTTC. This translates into CASNQGAEAYEQYF.

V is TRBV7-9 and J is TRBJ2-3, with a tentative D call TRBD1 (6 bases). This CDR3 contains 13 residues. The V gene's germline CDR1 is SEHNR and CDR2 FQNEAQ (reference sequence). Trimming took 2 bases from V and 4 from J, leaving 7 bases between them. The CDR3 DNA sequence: TGTGCCAGCAGCTTAACAGGGCCAGATACGCAGTATTTT. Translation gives CASSLTGPDTQYF.

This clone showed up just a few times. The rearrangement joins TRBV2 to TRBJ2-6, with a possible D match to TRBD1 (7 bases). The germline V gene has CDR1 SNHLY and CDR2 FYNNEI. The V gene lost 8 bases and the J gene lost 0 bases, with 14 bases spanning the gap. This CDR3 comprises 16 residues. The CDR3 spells CASAAQGGSGANVLTF. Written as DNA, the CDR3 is TGTGCCAGCGCCGCGCAGGGGGGCTCTGGGGCCAACGTCCTGACTTTC.

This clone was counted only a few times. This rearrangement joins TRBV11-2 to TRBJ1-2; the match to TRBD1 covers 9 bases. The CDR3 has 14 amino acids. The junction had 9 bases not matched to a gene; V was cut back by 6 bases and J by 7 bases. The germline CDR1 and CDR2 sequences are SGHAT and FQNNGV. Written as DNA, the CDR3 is TGTGCCAGCAGGCCGGGACAGGGAGGAGGTGGCTACACCTTC. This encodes CASRPGQGGGGYTF.

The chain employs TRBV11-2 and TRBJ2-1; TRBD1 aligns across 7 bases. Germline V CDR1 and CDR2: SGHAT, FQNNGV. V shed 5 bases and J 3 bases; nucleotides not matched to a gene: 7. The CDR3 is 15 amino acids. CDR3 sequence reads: CASSVRQGRYNEQFF. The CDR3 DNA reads TGTGCCAGCAGCGTTAGACAGGGCCGCTACAATGAGCAGTTCTTC.

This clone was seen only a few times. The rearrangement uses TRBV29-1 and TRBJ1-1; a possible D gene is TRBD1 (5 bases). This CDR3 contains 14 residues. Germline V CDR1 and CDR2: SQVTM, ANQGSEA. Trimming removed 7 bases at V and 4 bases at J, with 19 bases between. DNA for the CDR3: TGCAGCGCCAGGGAGGGCGTGGGCGGCACTGAAGCTTTCTTT. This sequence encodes CSAREGVGGTEAFF.

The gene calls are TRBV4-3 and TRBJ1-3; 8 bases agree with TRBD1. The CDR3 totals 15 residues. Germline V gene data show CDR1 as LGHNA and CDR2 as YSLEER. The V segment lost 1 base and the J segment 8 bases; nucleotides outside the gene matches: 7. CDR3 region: CASSQATGEEHTIYF. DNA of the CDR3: TGCGCCAGCAGCCAAGCGACAGGGGAGGAACACACCATATATTTT.

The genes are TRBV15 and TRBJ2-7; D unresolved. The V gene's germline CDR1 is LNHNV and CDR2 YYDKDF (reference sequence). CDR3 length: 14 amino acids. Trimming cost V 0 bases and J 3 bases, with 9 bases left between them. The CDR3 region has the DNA TGTGCCACCAGCAGAGAGTTGGAGAGCTACGAGCAGTACTTC. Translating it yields CATSRELESYEQYF.

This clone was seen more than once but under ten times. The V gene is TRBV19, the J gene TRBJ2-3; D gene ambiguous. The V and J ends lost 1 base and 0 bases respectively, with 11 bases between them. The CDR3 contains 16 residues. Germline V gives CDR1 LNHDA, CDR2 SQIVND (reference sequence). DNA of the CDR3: TGTGCCAGTAGTATAGGCGGAGACCTTAGCACAGATACGCAGTATTTT. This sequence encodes CASSIGGDLSTDTQYF.

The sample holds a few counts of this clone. The CDR3 coding sequence is TGTGCCAGCAGCTTGGAAGCCTCTGGGGCCAACGTCCTGACTTTC. It encodes CASSLEASGANVLTF. This rearrangement joins TRBV5-4 to TRBJ2-6; D remains ambiguous. Germline V gene data show CDR1 as SGHNT and CDR2 as YYREEE (reference sequence). V dropped 0 bases and J dropped 0 bases, with 4 bases sitting between them. The CDR3 is made up of 15 amino acids.

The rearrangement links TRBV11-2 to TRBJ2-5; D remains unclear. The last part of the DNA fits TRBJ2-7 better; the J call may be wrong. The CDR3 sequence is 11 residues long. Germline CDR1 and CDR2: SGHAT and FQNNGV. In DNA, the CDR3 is TGTGCCAGCAGCTCCCCATACGAGCAGTACTTC. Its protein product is CASSSPYEQYF.

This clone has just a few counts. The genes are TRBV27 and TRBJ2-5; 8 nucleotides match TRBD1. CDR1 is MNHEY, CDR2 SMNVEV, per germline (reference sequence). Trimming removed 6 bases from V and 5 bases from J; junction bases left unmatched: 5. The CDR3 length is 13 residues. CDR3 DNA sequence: TGTGCCAGCAGCAACAGGGGGTCGGAGACCCAGTACTTC. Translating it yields CASSNRGSETQYF.

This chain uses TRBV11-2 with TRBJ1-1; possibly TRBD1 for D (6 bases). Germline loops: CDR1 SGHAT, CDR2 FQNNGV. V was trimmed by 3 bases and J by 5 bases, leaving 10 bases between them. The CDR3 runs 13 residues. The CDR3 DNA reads TGTGCCAGCAGCTTTCTAAGGGGGACTGAAGCTTTCTTT. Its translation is CASSFLRGTEAFF.

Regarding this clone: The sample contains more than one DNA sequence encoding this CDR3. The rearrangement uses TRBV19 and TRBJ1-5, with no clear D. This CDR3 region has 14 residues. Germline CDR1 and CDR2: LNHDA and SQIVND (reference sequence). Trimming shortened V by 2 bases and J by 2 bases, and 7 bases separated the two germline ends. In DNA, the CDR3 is TGTGCCAGTAGTATATCCGGGGGCAATCAGCCCCAGCATTTT. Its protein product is CASSISGGNQPQHF.

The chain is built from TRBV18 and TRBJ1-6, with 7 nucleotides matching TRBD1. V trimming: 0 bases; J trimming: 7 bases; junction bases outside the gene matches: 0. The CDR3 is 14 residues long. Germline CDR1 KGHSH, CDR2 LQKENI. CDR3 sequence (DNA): TGTGCCAGCTCACCACCGACAGGGAATTCACCCCTCCACTTT. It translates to CASSPPTGNSPLHF.

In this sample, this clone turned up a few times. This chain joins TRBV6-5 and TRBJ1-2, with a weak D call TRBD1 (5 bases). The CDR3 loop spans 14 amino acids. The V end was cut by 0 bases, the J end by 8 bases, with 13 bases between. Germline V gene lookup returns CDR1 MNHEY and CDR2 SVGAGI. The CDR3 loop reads CASSYSHTGRGYTF. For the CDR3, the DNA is TGTGCCAGCAGTTACTCCCACACAGGTCGAGGCTACACCTTC.

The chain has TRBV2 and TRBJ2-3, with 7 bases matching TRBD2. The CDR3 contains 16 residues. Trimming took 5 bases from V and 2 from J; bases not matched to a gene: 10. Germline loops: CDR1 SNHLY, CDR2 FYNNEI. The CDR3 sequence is CASSIAGSGVTDTQYF. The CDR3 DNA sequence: TGTGCCAGCAGTATCGCGGGGAGCGGGGTCACAGATACGCAGTATTTT.

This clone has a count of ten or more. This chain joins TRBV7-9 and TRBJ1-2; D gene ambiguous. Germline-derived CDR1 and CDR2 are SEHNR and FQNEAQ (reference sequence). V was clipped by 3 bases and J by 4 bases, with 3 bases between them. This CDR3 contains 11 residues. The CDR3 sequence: CASSFGYGYTF. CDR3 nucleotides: TGTGCCAGCAGCTTCGGCTATGGCTACACCTTC. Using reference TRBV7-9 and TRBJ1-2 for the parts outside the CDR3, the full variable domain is DTGVSQNPRHKITKRGQNVTFRCDPISEHNRLYWYRQTLGQGPEFLTYFQNEAQLEKSRLLSDRFSAERPKGSFSTLEIQRTEQGDSAMYLCASSFGYGYTFGSGTRLTVV.

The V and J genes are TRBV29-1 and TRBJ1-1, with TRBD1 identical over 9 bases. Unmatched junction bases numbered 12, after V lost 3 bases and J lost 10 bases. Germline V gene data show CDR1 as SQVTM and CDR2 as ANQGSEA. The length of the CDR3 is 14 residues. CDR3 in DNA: TGCAGCGTTGAGCACCGGGACAGGGCCTACGGAGCTTTCTTT. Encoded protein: CSVEHRDRAYGAFF.

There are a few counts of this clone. CDR3 residues: CASSSRKTDRVTSNEQFF. As DNA, the CDR3 is TGTGCCAGCAGCTCGAGAAAGACTGACAGGGTGACTAGTAATGAGCAGTTCTTC. The chain uses TRBV7-6 and TRBJ2-1; tentative D call: TRBD1 (7 bases). There are 18 residues in the CDR3. V lost 4 bases to trimming and J lost 7 bases, with 26 bases between them. The V gene's germline CDR1 is SGHVS and CDR2 FNYEAQ.

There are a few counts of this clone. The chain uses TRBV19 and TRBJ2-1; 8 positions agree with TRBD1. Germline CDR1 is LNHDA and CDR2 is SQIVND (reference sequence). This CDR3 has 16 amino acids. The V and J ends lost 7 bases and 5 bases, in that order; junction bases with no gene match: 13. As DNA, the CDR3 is TGTGCCAGTACCATGCTCGCAGGACAGGGAGACAATGAGCAGTTCTTC. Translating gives CASTMLAGQGDNEQFF.

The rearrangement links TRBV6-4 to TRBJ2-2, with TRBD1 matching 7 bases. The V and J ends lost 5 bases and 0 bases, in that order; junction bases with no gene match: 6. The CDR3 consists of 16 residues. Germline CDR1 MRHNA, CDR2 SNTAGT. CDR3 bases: TGTGCCAGCAGTCGACAGGGTTCCGCGAACACCGGGGAGCTGTTTTTT. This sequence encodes CASSRQGSANTGELFF.